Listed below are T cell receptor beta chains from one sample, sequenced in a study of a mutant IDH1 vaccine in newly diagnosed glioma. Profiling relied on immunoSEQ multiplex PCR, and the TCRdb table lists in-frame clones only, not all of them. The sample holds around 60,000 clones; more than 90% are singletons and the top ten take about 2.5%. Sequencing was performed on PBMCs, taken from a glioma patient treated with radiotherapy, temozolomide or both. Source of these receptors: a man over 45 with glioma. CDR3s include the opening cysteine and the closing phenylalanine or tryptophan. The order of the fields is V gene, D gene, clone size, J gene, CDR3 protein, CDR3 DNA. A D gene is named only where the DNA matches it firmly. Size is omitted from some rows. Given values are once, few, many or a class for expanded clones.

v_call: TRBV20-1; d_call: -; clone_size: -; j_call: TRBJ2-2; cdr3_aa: CSASPTGELFF; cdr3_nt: TGCAGTGCTAGCCCCACCGGGGAGCTGTTTTTT
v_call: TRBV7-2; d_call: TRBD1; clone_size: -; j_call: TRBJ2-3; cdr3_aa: CASSLDRGVGTDTQYF; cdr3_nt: TGTGCCAGCAGCTTGGACAGGGGAGTAGGGACAGATACGCAGTATTTT
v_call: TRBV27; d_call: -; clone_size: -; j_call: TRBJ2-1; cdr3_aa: CASSPRGNRDNNEQFF; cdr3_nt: TGTGCCAGCAGTCCACGGGGGAACAGGGACAACAATGAGCAGTTCTTC
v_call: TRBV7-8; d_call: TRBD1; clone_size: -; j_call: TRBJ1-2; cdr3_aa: CASSAYTGENSYTF; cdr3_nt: TGTGCCAGCAGCGCGTACACAGGGGAGAATAGCTACACCTTC
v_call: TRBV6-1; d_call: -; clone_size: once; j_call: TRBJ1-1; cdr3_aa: CASSEYRGYSEAFF; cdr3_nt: TGTGCCAGCAGTGAATACAGAGGATATTCTGAAGCTTTCTTT
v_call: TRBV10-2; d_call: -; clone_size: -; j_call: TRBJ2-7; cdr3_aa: CASSEGQWEQYF; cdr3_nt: TGCGCCAGCAGTGAGGGACAGTGGGAGCAGTACTTC
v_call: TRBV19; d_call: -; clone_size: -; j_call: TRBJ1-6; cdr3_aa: CATKTGTGNSPLHF; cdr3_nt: TGTGCCACTAAAACTGGGACCGGTAATTCACCCCTCCACTTT
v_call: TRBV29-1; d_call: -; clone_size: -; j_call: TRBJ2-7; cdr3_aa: CSVLGGNEQYF; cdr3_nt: TGCAGCGTTTTGGGCGGAAACGAGCAGTACTTC
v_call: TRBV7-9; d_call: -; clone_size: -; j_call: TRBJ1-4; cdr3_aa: CASSFIGANEKLFF; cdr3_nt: TGTGCCAGCAGCTTCATAGGGGCTAATGAAAAACTGTTTTTT
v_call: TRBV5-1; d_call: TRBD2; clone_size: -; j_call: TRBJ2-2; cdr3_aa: CASSTASGRTPGELFF; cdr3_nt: TGCGCCAGCAGCACAGCTAGCGGGAGAACCCCCGGGGAGCTGTTTTTT
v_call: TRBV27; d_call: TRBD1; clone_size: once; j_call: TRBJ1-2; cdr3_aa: CASSLVGQGRRANYGYTF; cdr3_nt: TGTGCCAGCAGTTTAGTAGGACAGGGTAGGAGAGCTAACTATGGCTACACCTTC
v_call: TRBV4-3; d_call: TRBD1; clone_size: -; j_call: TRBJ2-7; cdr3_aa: CASSQRDSPSYEQYF; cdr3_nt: TGCGCCAGCAGCCAAAGGGACAGCCCTTCCTACGAGCAGTACTTC
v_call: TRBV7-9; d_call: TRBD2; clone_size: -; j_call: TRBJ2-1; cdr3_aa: CASSPNWGGEQFF; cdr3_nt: TGTGCCAGCAGCCCCAATTGGGGGGGTGAGCAGTTCTTC
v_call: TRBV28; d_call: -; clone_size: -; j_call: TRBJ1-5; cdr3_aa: CASSPVRGNQPQHF; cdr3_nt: TGTGCCAGCAGCCCGGTGCGTGGAAATCAGCCCCAGCATTTT
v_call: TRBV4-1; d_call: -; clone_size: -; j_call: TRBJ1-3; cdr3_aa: CASSQVAWGSGNTIYF; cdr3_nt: TGCGCCAGCAGCCAAGTCGCGTGGGGATCTGGAAACACCATATATTTT